This entry features one T cell receptor beta chain sequence. This record comes from a study of blood T cell repertoires in COVID-19. Study summary: Collection of acute and convalescent COVID-19 samples took place in the United States, Italy and Spain. T cells, B-cell-depleted T cells, or PBMCs supplied cDNA or gDNA.

The CDR3 has 14 amino acids. Germline CDR1 is MNHEY and CDR2 is SVGEGT. V lost 4 bases and J lost 1, with 7 bases in between. Original methodology: Amplification of reference gene primers provided the estimated nucleated cell counts. The table came from immunoSEQ multiplex PCR; TCRdb's copy has only in-frame clones and leaves some out. V and J calls and clone size are given by that table; D and trimming were obtained from the DNA. The sample shows tens of thousands of clones, more than 75% of them seen only once. This TCR was sampled from a woman aged 60-75 years with acute or convalescent COVID-19. Sample: peripheral blood. The chain combines TRBV6-2 or TRBV6-3 with TRBJ1-4; unclear D gene. The CDR3 DNA sequence: TGTGCCAGCAGTTCAACAGTAACTAATGAAAAACTGTTTTTT. Amino acid sequence: CASSSTVTNEKLFF.